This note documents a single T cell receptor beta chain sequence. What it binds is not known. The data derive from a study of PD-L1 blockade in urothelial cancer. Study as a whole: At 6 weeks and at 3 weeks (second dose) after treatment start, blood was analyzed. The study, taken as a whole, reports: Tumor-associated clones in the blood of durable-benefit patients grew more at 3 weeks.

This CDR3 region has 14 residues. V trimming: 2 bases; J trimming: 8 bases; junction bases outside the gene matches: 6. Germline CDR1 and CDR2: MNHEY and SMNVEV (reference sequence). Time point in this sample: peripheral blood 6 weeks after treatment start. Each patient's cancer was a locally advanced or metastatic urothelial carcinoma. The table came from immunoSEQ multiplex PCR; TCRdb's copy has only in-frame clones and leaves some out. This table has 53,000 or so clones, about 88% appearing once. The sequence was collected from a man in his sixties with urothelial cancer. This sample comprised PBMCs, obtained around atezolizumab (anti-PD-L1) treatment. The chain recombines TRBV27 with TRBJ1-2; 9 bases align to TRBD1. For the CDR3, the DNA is TGTGCCAGCAGTTTAGGGGGACAGGGTGGCGGCTACACCTTC. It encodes CASSLGGQGGGYTF.